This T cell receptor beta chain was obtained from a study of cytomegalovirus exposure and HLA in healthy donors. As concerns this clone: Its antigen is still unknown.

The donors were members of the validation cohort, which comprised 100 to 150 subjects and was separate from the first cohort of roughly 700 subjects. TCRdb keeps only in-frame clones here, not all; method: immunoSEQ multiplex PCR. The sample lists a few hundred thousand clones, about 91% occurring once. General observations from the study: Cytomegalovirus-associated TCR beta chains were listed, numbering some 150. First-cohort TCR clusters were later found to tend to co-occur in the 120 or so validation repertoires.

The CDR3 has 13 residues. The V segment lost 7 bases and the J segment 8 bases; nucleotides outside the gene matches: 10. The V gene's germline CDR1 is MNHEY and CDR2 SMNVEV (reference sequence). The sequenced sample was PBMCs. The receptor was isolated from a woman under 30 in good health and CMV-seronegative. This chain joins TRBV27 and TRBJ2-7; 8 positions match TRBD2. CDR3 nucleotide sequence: TGTGCCAGCAAACTAGCGGCAGATTTGAAGCAGTACTTC. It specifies CASKLAADLKQYF.